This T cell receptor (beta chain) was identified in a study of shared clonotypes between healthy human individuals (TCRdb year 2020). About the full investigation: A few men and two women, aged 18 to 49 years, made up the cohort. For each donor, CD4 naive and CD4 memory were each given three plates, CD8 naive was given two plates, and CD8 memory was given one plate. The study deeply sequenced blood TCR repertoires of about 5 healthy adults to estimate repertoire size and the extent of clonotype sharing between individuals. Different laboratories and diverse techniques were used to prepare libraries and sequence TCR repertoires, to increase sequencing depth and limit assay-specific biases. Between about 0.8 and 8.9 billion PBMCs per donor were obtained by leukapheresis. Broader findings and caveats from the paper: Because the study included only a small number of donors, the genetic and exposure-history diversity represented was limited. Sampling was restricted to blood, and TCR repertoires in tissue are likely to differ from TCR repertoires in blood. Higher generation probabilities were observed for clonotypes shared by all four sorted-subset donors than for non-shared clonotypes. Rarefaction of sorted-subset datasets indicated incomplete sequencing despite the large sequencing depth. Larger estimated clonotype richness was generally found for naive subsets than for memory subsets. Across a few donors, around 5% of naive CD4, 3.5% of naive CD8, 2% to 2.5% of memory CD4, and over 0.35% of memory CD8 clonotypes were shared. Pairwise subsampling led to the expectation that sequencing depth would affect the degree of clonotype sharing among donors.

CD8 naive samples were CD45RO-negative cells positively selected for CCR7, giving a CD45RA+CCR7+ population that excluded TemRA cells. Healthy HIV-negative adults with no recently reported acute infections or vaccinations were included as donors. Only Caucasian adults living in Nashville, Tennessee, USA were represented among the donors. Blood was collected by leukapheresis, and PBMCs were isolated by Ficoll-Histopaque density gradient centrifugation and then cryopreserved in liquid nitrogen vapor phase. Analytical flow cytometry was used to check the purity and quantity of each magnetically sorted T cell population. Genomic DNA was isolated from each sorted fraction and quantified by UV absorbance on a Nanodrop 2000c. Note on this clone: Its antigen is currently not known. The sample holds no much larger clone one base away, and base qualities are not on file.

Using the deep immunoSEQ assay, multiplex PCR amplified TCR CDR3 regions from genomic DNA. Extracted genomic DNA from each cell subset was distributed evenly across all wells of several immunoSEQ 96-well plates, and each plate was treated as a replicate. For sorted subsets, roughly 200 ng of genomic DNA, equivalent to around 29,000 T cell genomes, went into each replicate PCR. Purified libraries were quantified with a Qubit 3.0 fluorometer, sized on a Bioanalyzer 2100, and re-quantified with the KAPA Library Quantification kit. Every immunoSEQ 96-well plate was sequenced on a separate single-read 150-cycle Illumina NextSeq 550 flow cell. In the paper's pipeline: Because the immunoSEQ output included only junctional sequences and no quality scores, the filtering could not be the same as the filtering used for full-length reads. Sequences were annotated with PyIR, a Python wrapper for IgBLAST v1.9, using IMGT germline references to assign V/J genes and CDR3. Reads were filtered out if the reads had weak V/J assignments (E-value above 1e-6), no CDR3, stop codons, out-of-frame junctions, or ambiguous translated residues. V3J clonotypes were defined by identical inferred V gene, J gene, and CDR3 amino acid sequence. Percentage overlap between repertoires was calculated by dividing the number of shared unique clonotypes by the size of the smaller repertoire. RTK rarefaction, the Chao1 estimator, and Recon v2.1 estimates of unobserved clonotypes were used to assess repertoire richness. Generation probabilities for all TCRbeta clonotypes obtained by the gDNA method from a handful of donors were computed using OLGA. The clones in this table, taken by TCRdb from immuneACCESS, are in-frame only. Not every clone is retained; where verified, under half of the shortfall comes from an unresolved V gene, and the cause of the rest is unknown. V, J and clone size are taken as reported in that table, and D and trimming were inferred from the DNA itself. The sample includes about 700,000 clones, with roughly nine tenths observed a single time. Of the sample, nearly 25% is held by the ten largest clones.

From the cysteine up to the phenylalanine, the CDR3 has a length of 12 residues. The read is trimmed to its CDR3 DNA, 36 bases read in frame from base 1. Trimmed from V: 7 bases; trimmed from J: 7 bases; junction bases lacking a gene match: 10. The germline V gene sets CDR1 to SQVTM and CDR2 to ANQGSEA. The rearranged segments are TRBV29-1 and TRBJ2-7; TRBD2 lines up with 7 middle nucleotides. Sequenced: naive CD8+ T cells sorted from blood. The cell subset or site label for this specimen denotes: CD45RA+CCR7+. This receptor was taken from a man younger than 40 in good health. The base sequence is TGCAGCGCGGGACGCCTCGGGGGGGAGCAGTACTTC. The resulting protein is CSAGRLGGEQYF.